The 18 T cell receptor beta chains presented below share a single source sample, sequenced in a study of shared clonotypes between healthy human individuals. Generated by immunoSEQ multiplex PCR, the TCRdb table keeps only in-frame clones and is missing some. Seen here are 2,500,000 or so clones, 90% to 95% observed once, and the top ten hold around 0.4%. Sequences were obtained from naive CD4+ T cells from PBMCs. As for subset: CD45RA+ positively selected. Receptors originate from a man younger than 30 in good health. Some clones in this sample may be carry-over from other donors' samples.

The chain couples TRBV7-9 to TRBJ2-1; 9 bases match TRBD2. V was pared by 5 bases and J by 0 bases, with 11 bases of the junction left unmatched. From germline, CDR1 is SEHNR and CDR2 FQNEAQ (reference sequence). There are 18 residues in the CDR3. CDR3 coding DNA: TGTGCCAGCAGCCCACCAAGACTAGCGGAAAGCTCCTACAATGAGCAGTTCTTC. This gives the protein CASSPPRLAESSYNEQFF.

The chain joins TRBV28 to TRBJ2-2; the match to TRBD2 covers 10 bases. The CDR3 covers 17 residues. Per germline, CDR1 MDHEN and CDR2 SYDVKM. Trimming removed 2 bases from V and 9 bases from J; junction bases left unmatched: 12. CDR3 loop: CASSLLIPSGSVRELFF. CDR3 in DNA: TGTGCCAGCAGTTTACTTATTCCTAGCGGGAGCGTCCGGGAGCTGTTTTTT. The whole variable domain, remainder taken from reference TRBV28 and TRBJ2-2, is DVKVTQSSRYLVKRTGEKVFLECVQDMDHENMFWYRQDPGLGLRLIYFSYDVKMKEKGDIPEGYSVSREKKERFSLILESASTNQTSMYLCASSLLIPSGSVRELFFGEGSRLTVL.

J is TRBJ2-4 and V is TRBV28; D may be TRBD2 (6 bases). The ends were cut back, 2 bases at V and 3 bases at J, with 11 bases in the middle. Looked up from germline, CDR1 is MDHEN and CDR2 is SYDVKM. The CDR3 has 15 amino acids. Written as DNA, the CDR3 is TGTGCCAGCAGTTTAGGGGGGTTAGTCAAAAACATTCAGTACTTC. It yields the protein CASSLGGLVKNIQYF.

The chain employs TRBV4-2 and TRBJ2-2, with D possibly being TRBD1 or TRBD2 (5 bases each). V was trimmed by 2 bases and J by 0 bases, leaving 19 bases between them. Germline lookup yields CDR1 LGHNA and CDR2 YNFKEQ. The CDR3 totals 19 residues. The DNA of the CDR3 is TGTGCCAGCAGCCAATCAGCTCCGGGACGAAGCGCGAACACCGGGGAGCTGTTTTTT. Encoded protein: CASSQSAPGRSANTGELFF.

V usage is TRBV19 and J usage is TRBJ2-2; D gene uncertain. The germline CDR1 and CDR2 sequences are LNHDA and SQIVND (reference sequence). This CDR3 spans 14 amino acids. Trimming took off 5 bases at V and 3 bases at J, with 10 bases between the two ends. CDR3 residues: CASSSPQYTGELFF. DNA for the CDR3: TGTGCCAGTAGTTCGCCTCAGTACACCGGGGAGCTGTTTTTT.

In regard to this clone: Other DNA sequences of this sample code for an identical CDR3. V usage is TRBV19 and J usage is TRBJ1-3; D is undetermined. The germline V and J ends were trimmed by 6 bases and 0 bases, with 6 bases remaining between them. This CDR3 contains 13 residues. Germline V CDR1 and CDR2: LNHDA, SQIVND (reference sequence). CDR3 DNA: TGTGCCAGTAGGCAGGTCTCTGGAAACACCATATATTTT. Residues: CASRQVSGNTIYF. Together with reference TRBV19 and TRBJ1-3, the CDR3 gives the full variable domain: DGGITQSPKYLFRKEGQNVTLSCEQNLNHDAMYWYRQDPGQGLRLIYYSQIVNDFQKGDIAEGYSVSREKKESFPLTVTSAQKNPTAFYLCASRQVSGNTIYFGEGSWLTVV.

The chain recombines TRBV7-8 with TRBJ2-1; D is unresolved. Germline V lookup: CDR1 SGHVS, CDR2 FQNEAQ. V was cut by 2 bases and J by 1 base, with 3 bases left in between. The CDR3 contains 13 residues. The CDR3 DNA reads TGTGCCAGCAGCTTATGGTCCTACAATGAGCAGTTCTTC. This codes for CASSLWSYNEQFF.

The CDR3 DNA sequence: TGTGCCAGCAGCTTACCAAGACTCCGGGGCACCGGGGAGCTGTTTTTT. It translates to CASSLPRLRGTGELFF. The chain is built from TRBV5-6 and TRBJ2-2, with D tentatively TRBD2 (5 bases). Trimming removed 2 bases from V and 4 bases from J, with 15 bases in between. CDR3 size: 16 residues. The germline V gene has CDR1 SGHDT and CDR2 YYEEEE.

In regard to this clone: At the DNA level, this CDR3 is encoded by other sequences in the same sample as well. The CDR3 is CASSLTGNTGELFF. The CDR3 DNA sequence: TGCGCCAGCAGCCTAACAGGGAACACCGGGGAGCTGTTTTTT. The chain is built from TRBV5-1 and TRBJ2-2; possible D gene TRBD1, 5 bases. V was clipped by 4 bases and J by 1 base, with 8 bases between them. The CDR3 is 14 amino acids. Germline loops: CDR1 SGHRS, CDR2 YFSETQ.

The chain carries TRBV5-1 and TRBJ1-6; the D is unclear. CDR3 length equals 13 residues. The V gene's germline CDR1 is SGHRS and CDR2 YFSETQ. V was shortened by 4 bases and J by 8 bases, with 10 bases between the two germline ends. The DNA for the CDR3 is TGCGCCAGCAGCAGTTTCGGGGATTCACCCCTCCACTTT. Protein product: CASSSFGDSPLHF.

To note about this clone: The identical CDR3 is also encoded by other nucleotide sequences in the sample. This sequence joins TRBV18 and TRBJ1-5; a possible D gene is TRBD1 (5 bases). Germline V lookup: CDR1 KGHSH, CDR2 LQKENI. This CDR3 has 14 amino acids. Trimming pared 4 bases from V and 5 bases from J, leaving 12 bases between. CDR3 DNA sequence: TGTGCCAGCTCACAGCAGGGAAAAGATCAGCCCCAGCATTTT. It codes for CASSQQGKDQPQHF.

This chain links TRBV9 with TRBJ1-2; 7 positions agree with TRBD1. The CDR3 totals 15 residues. V lost 7 bases and J lost 0; bases outside the gene matches: 9. The germline V gene has CDR1 SGDLS and CDR2 YYNGEE. CDR3 sequence (DNA): TGTGCCAGCGGTATACAGGGGCCGTCTAACTATGGCTACACCTTC. Protein sequence: CASGIQGPSNYGYTF.

J is TRBJ2-3 and V is TRBV5-5; D unclear. With 1 base removed from V and 0 bases from J, the gap between germline ends came to 9 bases. The germline V gene has CDR1 SGHKS and CDR2 YYEKEE (reference sequence). The CDR3 consists of 15 residues. CDR3 loop: CASSLLATSTDTQYF. DNA of the CDR3: TGTGCCAGCAGCTTGTTGGCGACTAGCACAGATACGCAGTATTTT.

The chain links TRBV5-1 to TRBJ2-1; D perhaps matches TRBD2 (5 bases). The CDR3 totals 12 residues. The germline V gene has CDR1 SGHRS and CDR2 YFSETQ. Trimming pared 7 bases from V and 7 bases from J, leaving 12 bases between. In DNA form, the CDR3 reads TGCGCCAGCGGACTCCATTTGAATGAGCAGTTCTTC. Protein sequence: CASGLHLNEQFF.

V gene TRBV27 combines with J gene TRBJ2-1; 16 bases are a match to TRBD2. The CDR3 consists of 18 residues. The J segment lost 14 bases and the V segment lost 3 bases, leaving 16 bases of the junction unmatched. Germline V lookup: CDR1 MNHEY, CDR2 SMNVEV (reference sequence). The CDR3 here is CASSFPLKGTSGRGFKFF. The CDR3 coding sequence is TGTGCCAGCAGTTTCCCCCTCAAAGGGACTAGCGGGAGGGGGTTTAAGTTCTTC.

The chain joins TRBV7-3 to TRBJ2-7, with D hard to call. The CDR3 spans 14 residues. The V end lost 1 base, the J end lost 3 bases, and 10 bases lay between the germline ends. CDR1 is SGHTA, CDR2 FQGTGA, per germline. CDR3 sequence reads: CASSLMGVGYEQYF. In nucleotides, the CDR3 is TGTGCCAGCAGCTTAATGGGCGTGGGCTACGAGCAGTACTTC.

CDR3 sequence (DNA): TGCGCCAGCAGCTTGGGGTCAACCACTGGAAACACCATATATTTT. Encoded protein: CASSLGSTTGNTIYF. The chain couples TRBV5-1 to TRBJ1-3; D not certain. Trimming cost V 0 bases and J 2 bases, with 9 bases left between them. This CDR3 is built from 15 residues. CDR1 is SGHRS and CDR2 is YFSETQ in the germline V gene. Supplemented by reference TRBV5-1 and TRBJ1-3, the full variable domain reads KAGVTQTPRYLIKTRGQQVTLSCSPISGHRSVSWYQQTPGQGLQFLFEYFSETQRNKGNFPGRFSGRQFSNSRSEMNVSTLELGDSALYLCASSLGSTTGNTIYFGEGSWLTVV.

The chain employs TRBV27 and TRBJ2-1; 8 bases match TRBD1. The CDR3 consists of 14 residues. The trim removed 3 bases at V and 7 bases at J, leaving 5 bases unmatched. From germline, CDR1 is MNHEY and CDR2 SMNVEV (reference sequence). CDR3 sequence (DNA): TGTGCCAGCAGTTTCCTAGACAGGGGTAATGAGCAGTTCTTC. It encodes CASSFLDRGNEQFF.